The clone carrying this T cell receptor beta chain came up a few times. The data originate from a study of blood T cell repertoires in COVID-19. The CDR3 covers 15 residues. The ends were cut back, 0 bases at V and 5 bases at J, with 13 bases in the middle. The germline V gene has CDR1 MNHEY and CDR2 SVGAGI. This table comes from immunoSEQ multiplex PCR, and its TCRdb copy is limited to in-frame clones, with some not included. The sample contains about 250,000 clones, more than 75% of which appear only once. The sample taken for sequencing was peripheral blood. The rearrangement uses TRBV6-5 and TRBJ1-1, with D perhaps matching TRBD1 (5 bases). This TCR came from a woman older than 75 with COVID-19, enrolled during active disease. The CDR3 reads CASSYSAAGGTEAFF. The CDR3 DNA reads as TGTGCCAGCAGTTACTCAGCTGCGGGGGGGACTGAAGCTTTCTTT.